This TCR beta chain was identified in a study of vaccination effects on CD4 cells after COVID-19. Study-wide findings and caveats: Few convalescent patients were included, and no early post-infection timepoints were sampled.

Remarks on this clone: Its antigen is undetermined.

The germline CDR1 and CDR2 sequences are SGHTA and FQGNSA. The CDR3 is made up of 16 amino acids. V was cut by 2 bases and J by 0 bases, with 13 bases left in between. Libraries were prepared by immunoSEQ multiplex PCR; TCRdb keeps only in-frame clonotypes and omits some of them. Seen here are 45,000 to 70,000 clones, around 82% observed once, and the top ten hold approximately 5%. Antigen-specific CD4+ T cells were expanded (with viral peptide pools) by the ViraFEST assay ahead of sequencing. Isolation of CD4+ T cells took place after about nine days of culture. Infection dated between March and December 2020, before the Alpha, Beta and Delta variants reached the United States.

The chain links TRBV7-2 to TRBJ1-2; D remains ambiguous. This receptor was identified in a human donor who had a prior SARS-CoV-2 infection. The material sequenced was CD4+ T cells from PBMCs cultured with HIV peptides, taken before COVID-19 vaccination. Documented subset: HIV-1 Nef peptide pool negative control/reference culture. For the CDR3, the DNA is TGTGCCAGCAGCTTAATGCCGCGGGGAGCTAACTATGGCTACACCTTC. Protein sequence: CASSLMPRGANYGYTF.